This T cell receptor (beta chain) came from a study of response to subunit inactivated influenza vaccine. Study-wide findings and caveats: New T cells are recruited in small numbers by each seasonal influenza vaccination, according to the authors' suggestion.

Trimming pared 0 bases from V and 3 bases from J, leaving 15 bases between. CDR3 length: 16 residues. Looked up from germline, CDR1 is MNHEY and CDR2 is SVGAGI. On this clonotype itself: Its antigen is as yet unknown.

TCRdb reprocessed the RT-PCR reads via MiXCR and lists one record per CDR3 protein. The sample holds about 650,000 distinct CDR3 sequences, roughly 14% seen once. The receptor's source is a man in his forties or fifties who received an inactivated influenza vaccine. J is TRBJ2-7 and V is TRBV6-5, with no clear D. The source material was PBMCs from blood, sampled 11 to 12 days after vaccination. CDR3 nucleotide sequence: TGTGCCAGCAGTTACTCGCAAAGGTTTTATGGCTACGAGCAGTACTTC. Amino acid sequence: CASSYSQRFYGYEQYF.